This T cell receptor (beta chain) was sequenced for a study of naive and memory T cell subsets. Regarding the study as a whole: Between naive and memory subsets, TCR abundance power law exponents differed. Diversity fell and Gini index rose from naive through CM, EM, EMRA. Especially in CD8 cells, naive repertoires contained a few larger clonotypes, possibly CD45RA-re-expressing memory cells.

The beta constant-region primer was an equimolar mix of two oligonucleotides covering TRBC1 and TRBC2. Nested alpha and beta constant-region primers with the SP2 primer drove four PCR rounds on ligated cDNA. Ligation attached a single-stranded oligonucleotide with a 12-nucleotide UMI and the SP2 primer to the cDNA 3' end. TCRdb itself ran the UMI-ligation and nested PCR reads through MiXCR, one entry per CDR3 protein. The profile covers fewer than 150,000 distinct CDR3 sequences, with about 20% appearing a single time and 0.6% to 0.7% taken by the ten largest. Alpha and beta libraries were amplified separately from the second PCR onward. In the case of this clonotype: The antigen is undetermined.

V shed 3 bases and J 3 bases; nucleotides not matched to a gene: 5. The germline V gene encodes CDR1 MDHEN and CDR2 SYDVKM. The CDR3 runs to 15 residues. The specimen was naive CD8+ T cells from blood. The clonotype was recovered from a human donor in good health. The gene calls are TRBV28 and TRBJ2-7; 10 nucleotides line up with TRBD1. Here the CDR3 reads CASSFPTGGIYEQYF. The CDR3 DNA reads TGTGCCAGCAGTTTCCCGACAGGGGGCATCTACGAGCAGTACTTC.